This entry describes one TCR beta chain. The antigen is unknown. Naive CD8 cells lacked CD45RO and underwent positive selection for CCR7, leaving out terminally differentiated effector memory CD45RA+ cells. Every contributor of samples was a Caucasian grown-up residing in Nashville, Tennessee. The sample belongs to a study of shared clonotypes between healthy human individuals. For the study at large: Per donor, CD8 memory used one plate, CD8 naive used two, CD4 memory used three and CD4 naive used three. Study outcomes and limitations: The study found about 5% of naive CD4 clonotypes shared across several donors. The low donor count limited represented genetic and exposure-history diversity.

The V segment lost 3 bases and the J segment 4 bases; nucleotides outside the gene matches: 12. CDR1 and CDR2 (germline): GTSNPN, SVGIG (reference sequence). This CDR3 contains 16 residues. The protocol was immunoSEQ multiplex PCR, while the TCRdb copy is restricted to in-frame clones and leaves out a portion. This table has around 550,000 clones, about 95% appearing once. This sequence was found in a woman under 40 in good health. The chain joins TRBV30 to TRBJ1-2, with 9 bases aligning to TRBD1. The sequenced material came from naive CD8+ T cells sorted from blood. This CDR3 reads CAWSDLPGTGLYGYTF. The CDR3 DNA is TGTGCCTGGAGCGACCTTCCCGGGACAGGGCTCTATGGCTACACCTTC.